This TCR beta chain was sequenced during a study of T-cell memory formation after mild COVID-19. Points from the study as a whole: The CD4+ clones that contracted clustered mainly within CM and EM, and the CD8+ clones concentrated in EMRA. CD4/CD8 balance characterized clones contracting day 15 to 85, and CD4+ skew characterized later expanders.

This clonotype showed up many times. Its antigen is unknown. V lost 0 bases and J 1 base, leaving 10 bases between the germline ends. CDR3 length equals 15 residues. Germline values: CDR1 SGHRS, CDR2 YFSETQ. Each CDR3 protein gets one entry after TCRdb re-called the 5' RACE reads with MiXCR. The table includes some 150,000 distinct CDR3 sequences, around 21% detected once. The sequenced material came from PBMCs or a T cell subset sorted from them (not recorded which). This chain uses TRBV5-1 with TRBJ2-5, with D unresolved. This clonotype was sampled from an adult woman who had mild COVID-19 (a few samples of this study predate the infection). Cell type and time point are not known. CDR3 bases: TGCGCCAGCAGCTTGGTATCCCAGAGCCAAGAGACCCAGTACTTC. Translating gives CASSLVSQSQETQYF.